This passage covers 13 T cell receptor beta chains from one sample sequenced in a study of blood T cell repertoires in COVID-19. Clones were sequenced by immunoSEQ multiplex PCR, and TCRdb holds only the in-frame ones, with some missing. Among tens of thousands of clones listed, over 75% were seen once. Sequencing used peripheral blood. The source of these receptors is a man older than 75 with COVID-19, enrolled during active disease.

The rearrangement joins TRBV25-1 to TRBJ1-4; possibly TRBD1 for D (6 bases). V was cut by 4 bases and J by 7 bases, with 10 bases left in between. CDR3 length equals 13 residues. Germline V CDR1 and CDR2: MGHDK, SYGVNS. The CDR3 DNA reads as TGTGCCAGCAGTGCAGGGGCCGGTGAAAAACTGTTTTTT. Translation: CASSAGAGEKLFF. The variable domain in full, completed from reference TRBV25-1 and TRBJ1-4, reads EADIYQTPRYLVIGTGKKITLECSQTMGHDKMYWYQQDPGMELHLIHYSYGVNSTEKGDLSSESTVSRIRTEHFPLTLESARPSHTSQYLCASSAGAGEKLFFGSGTQLSVL.

This clone was seen a few times. V is TRBV6-6 and J is TRBJ2-7; D is possibly TRBD1 (5 bases). The V gene's germline CDR1 is MNHNY and CDR2 SVGAGI (reference sequence). Between the trimmed V and J ends, which lost 6 bases and 5 bases, there was a span of 17 bases. CDR3 size: 14 residues. The CDR3 protein is CASRGLRTADEQYF. The DNA of the CDR3 is TGTGCCAGCAGGGGGCTTCGAACTGCGGACGAGCAGTACTTC.

The V gene is TRBV5-1, the J gene TRBJ2-7; D remains unclear. This CDR3 spans 15 amino acids. Trimming removed 0 bases from V and 0 bases from J, with 10 bases in between. Germline values: CDR1 SGHRS, CDR2 YFSETQ. CDR3 amino acids: CASSLELGSSYEQYF. CDR3 in DNA: TGCGCCAGCAGCTTGGAGCTTGGTAGCTCCTACGAGCAGTACTTC.

J is TRBJ1-1 and V is TRBV29-1; possibly TRBD1 for D (5 bases). V was cut by 1 base and J by 4 bases, with 10 bases left in between. This CDR3 has 13 amino acids. Germline V gene sequence: CDR1 SQVTM, CDR2 ANQGSEA. The CDR3: CSVEGAGRTEAFF. In DNA, the CDR3 is TGCAGCGTTGAAGGGGCAGGGCGCACTGAAGCTTTCTTT.

The chain carries TRBV4-3 and TRBJ2-6; TRBD1 matches 7 bases. The CDR3 has 15 amino acids. CDR1 is LGHNA, CDR2 YSLEER, per germline. Trimming took 0 bases from V and 5 from J; bases not matched to a gene: 1. The CDR3 loop is CASSQEQGRANVLTF. The CDR3 DNA is TGCGCCAGCAGCCAAGAACAGGGGAGGGCCAACGTCCTGACTTTC.

This sequence joins TRBV5-4 and TRBJ2-5, with D possibly matching TRBD2 (5 bases). The length of the CDR3 is 15 residues. Germline CDR1 SGHNT, CDR2 YYREEE (reference sequence). V shed 4 bases and J shed 3 bases, with 16 bases lying between them. The CDR3 DNA reads as TGTGCCAGCAGCCCTCCTATTAGAGGGAAAGAGACCCAGTACTTC. This encodes CASSPPIRGKETQYF.

The CDR3 DNA follows: TGTGCCAGCAGCTACAGGCACTCCTACGAGCAGTACGTC. Its protein product is CASSYRHSYEQYV. V is TRBV7-9 and J is TRBJ2-7, with D perhaps TRBD1 (5 bases). V shed 4 bases and J shed 0 bases, with 7 bases lying between them. The CDR3 has 13 amino acids. Germline loops: CDR1 SEHNR, CDR2 FQNEAQ (reference sequence).

The DNA for the CDR3 is TGTGCCAGCACGGGACAGCCTAATGAAAAACTGTTTTTT. It encodes CASTGQPNEKLFF. V usage is TRBV2 and J usage is TRBJ1-4, with 7 bases fitting TRBD1. This CDR3 region has 13 residues. With 7 bases clipped from V and 3 bases from J, the junction kept 2 bases outside the gene matches. Germline V gives CDR1 SNHLY, CDR2 FYNNEI.

This chain joins TRBV21-1 and TRBJ2-4; TRBD1 reflects the table's D call only, with no check against the DNA. TRBV21-1 is flagged as a pseudogene. The CDR3 runs 16 residues. CDR3 region: CASSKEATGAKNIQYF. The CDR3 DNA reads TGTGCCAGCAGCAAGGAAGCAACAGGGGCCAAAAACATTCAGTACTTC.

V gene TRBV13 combines with J gene TRBJ1-1, with D uncertain. The CDR3 is made up of 15 amino acids. The germline V and J ends were trimmed by 8 bases and 0 bases, with 16 bases remaining between them. Germline assignment: CDR1 PRHDT and CDR2 FYEKMQ (reference sequence). In DNA, the CDR3 is TGTGCCAGCTTAAACAGAAAGTTCATGAACACTGAAGCTTTCTTT. Protein: CASLNRKFMNTEAFF.

The chain uses TRBV27 and TRBJ2-6, with 7 nucleotides matching TRBD2. J was trimmed by 2 bases and V by 5 bases; bases with no gene match: 6. From germline, CDR1 is MNHEY and CDR2 SMNVEV (reference sequence). CDR3 size: 16 residues. The chain's CDR3 is CASSGAGAAGANVLTF. The CDR3 nucleotides are TGTGCCAGCAGTGGGGCGGGAGCTGCTGGGGCCAACGTCCTGACTTTC. Filled out from reference TRBV27 and TRBJ2-6, the complete variable domain reads EAQVTQNPRYLITVTGKKLTVTCSQNMNHEYMSWYRQDPGLGLRQIYYSMNVEVTDKGDVPEGYKVSRKEKRNFPLILESPSPNQTSLYFCASSGAGAAGANVLTFGAGSRLTVL.

This clone occurred a few times. The chain combines TRBV15 with TRBJ1-2; possible D gene TRBD1, 5 bases. The germline V gene encodes CDR1 LNHNV and CDR2 YYDKDF (reference sequence). This CDR3 contains 15 residues. The germline V and J ends were trimmed by 0 bases and 4 bases, with 12 bases remaining between them. The CDR3 protein is CATSRDRQRGYGYTF. The CDR3 DNA follows: TGTGCCACCAGCAGAGATCGCCAAAGGGGCTATGGCTACACCTTC.

The chain combines TRBV7-2 with TRBJ1-4; 8 bases match TRBD1. Germline V lookup: CDR1 SGHTA, CDR2 FQGNSA. V gave up 1 base and J gave up 8 bases; unmatched junction bases: 6. The CDR3 has 15 residues. In nucleotides, the CDR3 is TGTGCCAGCAGCTTAGAACAGGGGGAATTGGAAAAACTGTTTTTT. This encodes CASSLEQGELEKLFF.